The rows below give T cell receptor beta chains drawn from one sample of a study of cytomegalovirus exposure and HLA in healthy donors. Using immunoSEQ multiplex PCR, the repertoire was profiled, and TCRdb retains in-frame clones only, with some absent. The table lists more than 65,000 clones, around four fifths of them singletons. Sequenced material: PBMCs. The origin of the receptors is a woman in her forties or fifties in good health and CMV-seropositive. CDR3s include the opening cysteine and the closing phenylalanine or tryptophan. The D gene is left open where the match is weak. Size is omitted from some rows. Given values are once, few, many or a class for expanded clones.

clone size	J gene	V gene	D gene	CDR3 DNA	CDR3 protein
NA	TRBJ2-1	TRBV4-1	TRBD2	TGCGCCAGCAGCCAAGATCAAGCGGGAGGGCTAAAGAATGAGCAGTTCTTC	CASSQDQAGGLKNEQFF
NA	TRBJ2-7	TRBV14	TRBD1	TGTGCCAGCAGCCCCGGGACAGGGGCCTACGAGCAGTACTTC	CASSPGTGAYEQYF
NA	TRBJ1-5	TRBV15	NA	TGTGCCACCAGCACGTTGGGAGTTCAGCCCCAGCATTTT	CATSTLGVQPQHF
NA	TRBJ1-4	TRBV5-6	NA	TGTGCCAGCAGCTTGGTCCGGGAGCTAGATGAAAAACTGTTTTTT	CASSLVRELDEKLFF
NA	TRBJ2-3	TRBV15	NA	TGTGCCACCAGCTTGTCCGGCGGGATCCGGGCTGACCAAGATACGCAGTATTTT	CATSLSGGIRADQDTQYF
few	TRBJ2-6	TRBV19	NA	TGTGCCAGTAGTAATGCGGTAATTCCCGGGGCCAACGTCCTGACTTTC	CASSNAVIPGANVLTF
NA	TRBJ2-1	TRBV28	TRBD2	TGTGCCAGCAGTGCCACCGGGACTAGGGACCAGCAGTTCTTC	CASSATGTRDQQFF
NA	TRBJ1-3	TRBV7-8	NA	TGTGCCAGCAGCTTAGAGTTCGGGGCTGGAAACACCATATATTTT	CASSLEFGAGNTIYF
NA	TRBJ2-7	TRBV7-9	TRBD1	TGTGCCAGCAGCCCGGGGCGACAGGGCTCCTACGAGCAGTACTTC	CASSPGRQGSYEQYF
NA	TRBJ2-1	TRBV2	TRBD2	TGTGCCAGCAGGGCTGGCGGGAGTATGGAGCAGTTCTTC	CASRAGGSMEQFF
NA	TRBJ1-4	TRBV6-6	NA	TGTGCCAGCAGAGGAGGGAGCAGTGAAAAACTGTTTTTT	CASRGGSSEKLFF
NA	TRBJ1-5	TRBV19	TRBD1	TGTGCCAGTACCTCGGACAGGGTTTATGGCAATCAGCCCCAGCATTTT	CASTSDRVYGNQPQHF
few	TRBJ2-1	TRBV18	NA	TGTGCCAGCTCACGCACTAGGGATGGGTACAATGAGCAGTTCTTC	CASSRTRDGYNEQFF
NA	TRBJ2-4	TRBV14	NA	TGTGCCAGCAGCCAAGTAACCCGGGACACCATACTAGCCAAAAACATTCAGTACTTC	CASSQVTRDTILAKNIQYF
NA	TRBJ1-2	TRBV6-5	TRBD1	TGTGCCAGCAGCCCCACCATGACAGGGGGTGGCTACACCTTC	CASSPTMTGGGYTF
NA	TRBJ1-4	TRBV5-1	TRBD1	TGCGCCAGCAGACAGGGGTCCACTAATGAAAAACTGTTTTTT	CASRQGSTNEKLFF
NA	TRBJ1-1	TRBV9	TRBD1	TGTGCCAGCAGCGCGCAGGGGGCGGGAACTGAAGCTTTCTTT	CASSAQGAGTEAFF
few	TRBJ1-1	TRBV11-3	NA	TGTGCCAGCAGCTTAGATCCCCGCCTCGTAGACAGCCGGAATGAAGCTTTCTTT	CASSLDPRLVDSRNEAFF
NA	TRBJ1-2	TRBV13	NA	TGTGCCAGCAGCTTAGGCAGACAAGGCTACACCTTC	CASSLGRQGYTF
NA	TRBJ2-7	TRBV5-1	NA	TGCGCCAGCAGCTTGGTTGCGGGAAGCCACGAGCAGTACTTC	CASSLVAGSHEQYF
NA	TRBJ2-7	TRBV9	TRBD1	TGTGCCAGCAGCGTAGGACAGGGGTTGTCCTACGAGCAGTACTTC	CASSVGQGLSYEQYF
NA	TRBJ2-2	TRBV15	TRBD2	TGTGCCACCAGCACCAGACTAGCGGGAATCCCCGGGGAGCTGTTTTTT	CATSTRLAGIPGELFF
NA	TRBJ1-5	TRBV27	TRBD1	TGTGCCAGCAGTTTTGAGGGGGCGGGCAATCAGCCCCAGCATTTT	CASSFEGAGNQPQHF
few	TRBJ2-1	TRBV6-1	NA	TGTGCCAGCAGTGAAGGCAGGTCCTCCTACAATGAGCAGTTCTTC	CASSEGRSSYNEQFF
NA	TRBJ2-1	TRBV7-9	TRBD1	TGTGCCAGCAGCTTGGGACAGGGAACAGGATTTCTTGAGCAGTTCTTC	CASSLGQGTGFLEQFF
once	TRBJ2-4	TRBV28	TRBD1	TGTGCCAGCAGTAACGTAGACAGGGTGAACATTCAGTACTTC	CASSNVDRVNIQYF
NA	TRBJ2-5	TRBV2	TRBD2	TGTGCCAGCACTAATCCGGGTCGGACTAGCGTCCAAGAGACCCAGTACTTC	CASTNPGRTSVQETQYF
NA	TRBJ2-3	TRBV10-1	NA	TGCGCCAGCAGTGAGTACAGGGGCACAGATACGCAGTATTTT	CASSEYRGTDTQYF
NA	TRBJ2-5	TRBV7-9	NA	TGTGCCAGCAGCCGGGGGGAGACCCAGTACTTC	CASSRGETQYF
NA	TRBJ2-5	TRBV10-3	NA	TGTGCCATCAGTGGGGGAAGCGGACAAGAGACCCAGTACTTC	CAISGGSGQETQYF
NA	TRBJ2-3	TRBV9	TRBD1	TGTGCCAGCAGCTCAAAAGCCCGGGACAGGGACACAGATACGCAGTATTTT	CASSSKARDRDTDTQYF
once	TRBJ1-5	TRBV6-5	NA	TGTGCCAGCAGTTTCGGCAGAGGGAATCAGCCCCAGCATTTT	CASSFGRGNQPQHF
NA	TRBJ1-1	TRBV23-1	NA	TGCGCCAGCAGTCACCCCTCTAAGAACACTGAAGCTTTCTTT	CASSHPSKNTEAFF
NA	TRBJ2-5	TRBV6-5	NA	TGTGCCAGCAGCATAGGGGCCCGAGACCCCCAGTACTTC	CASSIGARDPQYF
once	TRBJ2-7	TRBV28	TRBD1	TGTGCCAGCAGCCCAAATTTACAGGGGTACGAGCAGTACTTC	CASSPNLQGYEQYF
NA	TRBJ1-4	TRBV27	NA	TGTGCCAGCAGTTCATCGGGACTCCGGAGGGAAAAACTGTTTTTT	CASSSSGLRREKLFF
NA	TRBJ2-7	TRBV6-5	TRBD1	TGTGCCAGCAGTAGGACAGGGATGACCTACGAGCAGTACTTC	CASSRTGMTYEQYF
NA	TRBJ2-1	TRBV28	NA	TGTGCCAGCAGTGGACCAAGGAGGGGGCGTAGCTCCTACAATGAGCAGTTCTTC	CASSGPRRGRSSYNEQFF
NA	TRBJ2-5	TRBV28	NA	TGTGCCAGCAGTTTTCGGGGGAAGACCCAGTACTTC	CASSFRGKTQYF
NA	TRBJ2-7	TRBV6-6	NA	TGTGCCAGCAGCCCGCTCGGGGGACTCTCCTACGAGCAGTACTTC	CASSPLGGLSYEQYF
NA	TRBJ1-3	TRBV5-5	NA	TGTGCCACCAGATCAGTCCCGGGAAACACCATATATTTT	CATRSVPGNTIYF
NA	TRBJ1-1	TRBV5-1	TRBD1	TGCGCCAGCAGCTTAGGACAGGGGGTCACTGAAGCTTTCTTT	CASSLGQGVTEAFF
NA	TRBJ1-2	TRBV2	NA	TGTGCCAGCAGTCAGGGGCGAATCGGCTACACCTTC	CASSQGRIGYTF
NA	TRBJ1-3	TRBV28	TRBD1	TGTGCCAGCAGCCTGACAGGGATCGAATCCGGAAACACCATATATTTT	CASSLTGIESGNTIYF
NA	TRBJ2-7	TRBV5-6	NA	TGTGCCAGCAGCTTGCAGGCGACCTACGAGCAGTACTTC	CASSLQATYEQYF
NA	TRBJ1-3	TRBV30	TRBD1	TGTGCCTGGGGGACAGGGGGAAACTCTGGAAACACCATATATTTT	CAWGTGGNSGNTIYF
NA	TRBJ2-7	TRBV14	NA	TGTGCCAGCAGCCAGGACCACGGGGTATTGGAGCAGTACTTC	CASSQDHGVLEQYF
NA	TRBJ2-1	TRBV10-3	TRBD2	TGTGCCATCAGTGCTGCGGGAGGGTTTAATGAGCAGTTCTTC	CAISAAGGFNEQFF
NA	TRBJ2-7	TRBV28	NA	TGTGCCAGCAGTTTAACCGGGATTACCAACGAGCAGTACTTC	CASSLTGITNEQYF
NA	TRBJ2-5	TRBV5-1	TRBD1	TGCGCCAGCAGCTTGGGGACAGGGGCCCAAGAGACCCAGTACTTC	CASSLGTGAQETQYF
NA	TRBJ1-5	TRBV27	NA	TGTGCCAGCAGCTCCGGACTGGGCGGCAATCAGCCCCAGCATTTT	CASSSGLGGNQPQHF
NA	TRBJ1-1	TRBV28	NA	TGTGCCAGCAGTCGGGGGGGCATGAACACTGAAGCTTTCTTT	CASSRGGMNTEAFF
once	TRBJ1-2	TRBV30	NA	TGTGCCTGGAGTGTCTCACGGGTCGGGGGGCGCTTAGGTGGCTACACCTTC	CAWSVSRVGGRLGGYTF
NA	TRBJ1-4	TRBV30	NA	TGTGCCTGGAACGCGAATGAAAAACTGTTTTTT	CAWNANEKLFF
once	TRBJ2-7	TRBV5-5	NA	TGTGCCAGCAGTGTAGCGGCATCCTACGAGCAGTACTTC	CASSVAASYEQYF
NA	TRBJ2-6	TRBV5-6	NA	TGTGCCAGCAGCTTGGAAGGACACTTCTCTGGGGCCAACGTCCTGACTTTC	CASSLEGHFSGANVLTF
once	TRBJ2-7	TRBV6-5	TRBD2	TGTGCCAGCAGGTTTCTAGCGGGAGCGCACGAGCAGTACTTC	CASRFLAGAHEQYF
few	TRBJ1-1	TRBV29-1	NA	TGCAGCACTCAGCTGGGGCCCGAAGCTTTCTTT	CSTQLGPEAFF
NA	TRBJ2-3	TRBV29-1	TRBD1	TGCAGCGTCCGGACAGGGGGGGCCACAGATACGCAGTATTTT	CSVRTGGATDTQYF
NA	TRBJ1-5	TRBV5-1	NA	TGCGCCAGCAGCTGGGAGGGCGGCGCTCAGCCCCAGCATTTT	CASSWEGGAQPQHF